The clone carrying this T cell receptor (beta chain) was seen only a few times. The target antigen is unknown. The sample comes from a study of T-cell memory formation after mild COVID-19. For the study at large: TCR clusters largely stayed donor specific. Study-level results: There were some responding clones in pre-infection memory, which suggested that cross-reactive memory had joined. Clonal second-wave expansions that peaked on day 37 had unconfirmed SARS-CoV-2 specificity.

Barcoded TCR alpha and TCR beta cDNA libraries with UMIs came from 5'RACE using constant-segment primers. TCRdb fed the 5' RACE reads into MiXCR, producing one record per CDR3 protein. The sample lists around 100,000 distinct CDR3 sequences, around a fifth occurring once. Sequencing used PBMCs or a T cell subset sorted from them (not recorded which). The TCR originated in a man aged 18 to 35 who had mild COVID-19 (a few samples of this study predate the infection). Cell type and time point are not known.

CDR3 sequence: CASSLLPSGNTIYF. The CDR3, as DNA: TGTGCCAGCAGCTTGCTTCCGTCTGGAAACACCATATATTTT. This chain connects TRBV5-4 to TRBJ1-3; D remains ambiguous. Germline V CDR1 and CDR2: SGHNT, YYREEE (reference sequence). CDR3 length equals 14 residues. Deletions cut 1 base from V and 1 base from J, with 6 bases between.